The 4 T cell receptor beta chains in this list originate from one sample, sequenced in a study of blood T cell repertoires in COVID-19. TCRdb's table, derived via immunoSEQ multiplex PCR, lists solely in-frame clones and lacks some. This sample carries some 410,000 clones, approximately 90% of them seen once, and the ten largest clones take 0.95% to 1%. The sequencing input was PBMCs or T cells enriched from blood (not recorded which). Receptor source: a woman aged 25-40 years with acute COVID-19.

This clone was detected only a few times. This chain uses TRBV27 with TRBJ1-5, with 9 bases matching TRBD1. V trimming: 6 bases; J trimming: 6 bases; junction bases outside the gene matches: 12. This CDR3 is built from 16 residues. The germline V gene has CDR1 MNHEY and CDR2 SMNVEV (reference sequence). The CDR3 spells CASSPTDRGAGQPQHF. The DNA for the CDR3 is TGTGCCAGCAGCCCTACGGACAGGGGTGCGGGTCAGCCCCAGCATTTT.

This chain uses TRBV15 with TRBJ1-1; 10 nucleotides line up with TRBD1. This CDR3 is built from 15 residues. J was trimmed by 1 base and V by 1 base; bases with no gene match: 0. CDR1 and CDR2 (germline): LNHNV, YYDKDF (reference sequence). The CDR3 DNA sequence: TGTGCCACCAGCAGAGGGACAGGGGGGAACACTGAAGCTTTCTTT. Its translation is CATSRGTGGNTEAFF.

The genes are TRBV5-6 and TRBJ1-6, with 11 positions matching TRBD1. The CDR3 length is 15 residues. The V gene's germline CDR1 is SGHDT and CDR2 YYEEEE. V shed 4 bases, J shed 10 bases, and the junction held 7 bases outside the gene matches. The CDR3 nucleotides are TGTGCCAGCAGCCCCCGGACAGGGGGCGAGTCACCCCTCCACTTT. Translation: CASSPRTGGESPLHF.

The rearrangement links TRBV15 to TRBJ2-7, with a weak D call TRBD1 (6 bases). Germline V gene sequence: CDR1 LNHNV, CDR2 YYDKDF (reference sequence). V gave up 2 bases and J gave up 5 bases, with 13 bases separating them. The CDR3 length is 14 residues. The CDR3 DNA sequence: TGTGCCACCAGCAGATACACAGGGAGCCACGAGCAGTACTTC. Translated: CATSRYTGSHEQYF.